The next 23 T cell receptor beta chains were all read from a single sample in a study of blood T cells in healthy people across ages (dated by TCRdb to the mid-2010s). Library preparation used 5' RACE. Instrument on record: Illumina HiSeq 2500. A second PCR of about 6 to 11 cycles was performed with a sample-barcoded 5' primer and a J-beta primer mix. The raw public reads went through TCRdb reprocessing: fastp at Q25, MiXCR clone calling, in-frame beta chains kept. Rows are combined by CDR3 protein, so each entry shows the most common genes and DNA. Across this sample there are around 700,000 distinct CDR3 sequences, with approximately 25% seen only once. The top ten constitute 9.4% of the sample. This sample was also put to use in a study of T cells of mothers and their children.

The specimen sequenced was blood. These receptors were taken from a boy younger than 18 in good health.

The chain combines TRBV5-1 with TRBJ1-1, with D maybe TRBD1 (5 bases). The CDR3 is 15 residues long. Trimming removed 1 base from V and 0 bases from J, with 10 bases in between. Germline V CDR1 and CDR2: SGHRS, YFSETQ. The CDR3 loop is CASSLPPGVNTEAFF. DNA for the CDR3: TGCGCCAGCAGCTTGCCCCCGGGGGTGAACACTGAAGCTTTCTTT.

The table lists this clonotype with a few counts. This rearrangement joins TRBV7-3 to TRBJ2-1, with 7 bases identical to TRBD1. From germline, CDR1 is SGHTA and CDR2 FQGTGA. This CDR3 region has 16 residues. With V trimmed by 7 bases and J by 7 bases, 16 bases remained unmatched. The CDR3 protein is CASKTRDRDSYNEQFF. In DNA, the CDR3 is TGTGCCAGCAAGACCCGGGACCGGGACAGTTATAATGAGCAGTTCTTC.

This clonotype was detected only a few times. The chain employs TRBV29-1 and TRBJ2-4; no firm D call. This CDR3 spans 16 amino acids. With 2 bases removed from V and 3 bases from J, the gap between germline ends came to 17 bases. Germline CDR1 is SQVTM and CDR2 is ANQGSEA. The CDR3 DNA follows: TGCAGCGTTGAACTTGCGGACCCGGGTCTCAAAAACATTCAGTACTTC. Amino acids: CSVELADPGLKNIQYF. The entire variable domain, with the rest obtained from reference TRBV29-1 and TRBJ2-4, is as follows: SAVISQKPSRDICQRGTSLTIQCQVDSQVTMMFWYRQQPGQSLTLIATANQGSEATYESGFVIDKFPISRPNLTFSTLTVSNMSPEDSSIYLCSVELADPGLKNIQYFGAGTRLSVL.

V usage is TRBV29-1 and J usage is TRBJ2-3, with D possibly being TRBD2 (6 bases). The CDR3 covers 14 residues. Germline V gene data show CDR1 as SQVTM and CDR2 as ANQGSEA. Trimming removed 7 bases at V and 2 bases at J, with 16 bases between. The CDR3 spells CSGGGQTFTDTQYF. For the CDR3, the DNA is TGCAGCGGAGGAGGGCAGACCTTCACAGATACGCAGTATTTT.

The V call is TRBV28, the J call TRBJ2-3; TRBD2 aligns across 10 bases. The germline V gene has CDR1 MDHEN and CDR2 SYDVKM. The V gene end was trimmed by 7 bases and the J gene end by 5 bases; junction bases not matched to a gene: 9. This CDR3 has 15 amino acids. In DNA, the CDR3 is TGTGCCAGCACCGAGCGGGAGGGCTATGGAGATACGCAGTATTTT. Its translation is CASTEREGYGDTQYF.

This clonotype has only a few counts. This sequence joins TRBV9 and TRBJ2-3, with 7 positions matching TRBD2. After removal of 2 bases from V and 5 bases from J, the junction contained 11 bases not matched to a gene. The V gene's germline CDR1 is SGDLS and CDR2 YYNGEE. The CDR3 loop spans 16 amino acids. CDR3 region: CASSVSGLAVGDTQYF. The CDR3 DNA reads TGTGCCAGCAGCGTCTCGGGTCTAGCGGTAGGAGATACGCAGTATTTT.

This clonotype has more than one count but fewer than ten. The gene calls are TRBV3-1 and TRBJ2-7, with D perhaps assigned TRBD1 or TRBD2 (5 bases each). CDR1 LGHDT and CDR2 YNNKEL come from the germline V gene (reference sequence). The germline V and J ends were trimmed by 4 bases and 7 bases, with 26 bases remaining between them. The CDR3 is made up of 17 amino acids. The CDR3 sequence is CASSLSPWAEERQEQYF. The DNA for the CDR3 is TGTGCCAGCAGCCTATCACCCTGGGCGGAGGAACGACAGGAGCAGTACTTC.

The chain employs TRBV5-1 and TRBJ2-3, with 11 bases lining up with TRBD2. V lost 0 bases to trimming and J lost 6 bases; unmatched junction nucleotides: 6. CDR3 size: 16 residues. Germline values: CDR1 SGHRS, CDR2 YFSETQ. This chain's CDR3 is CASSLALAGDPDTQYF. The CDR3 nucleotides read TGCGCCAGCAGCTTGGCACTAGCGGGGGACCCTGATACGCAGTATTTT.

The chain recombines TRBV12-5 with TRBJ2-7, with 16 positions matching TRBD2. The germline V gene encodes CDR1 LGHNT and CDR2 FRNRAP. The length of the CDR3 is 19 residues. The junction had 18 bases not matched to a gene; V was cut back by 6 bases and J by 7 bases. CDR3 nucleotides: TGTGCTAGTGGACCCGAGGAGGGACTAGCGGGGGGGCCAGGTCGGGAGCAGTACTTC. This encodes CASGPEEGLAGGPGREQYF.

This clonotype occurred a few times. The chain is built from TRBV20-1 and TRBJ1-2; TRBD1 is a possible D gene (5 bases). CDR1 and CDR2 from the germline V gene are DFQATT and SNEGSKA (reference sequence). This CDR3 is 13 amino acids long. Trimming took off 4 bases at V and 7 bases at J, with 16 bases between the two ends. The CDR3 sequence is CSAMGGGGSGYTF. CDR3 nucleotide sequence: TGCAGTGCTATGGGGGGTGGGGGGAGTGGCTACACCTTC.

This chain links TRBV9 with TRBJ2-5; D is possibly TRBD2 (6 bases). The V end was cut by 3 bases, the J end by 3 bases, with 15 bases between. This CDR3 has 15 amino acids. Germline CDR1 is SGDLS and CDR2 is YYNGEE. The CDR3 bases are TGTGCCAGCAGCGCTGCCGGGACTCCCGAAGAGACCCAGTACTTC. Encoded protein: CASSAAGTPEETQYF.

CDR3 sequence: CASSLDGALPNEQFF. The CDR3 coding sequence is TGTGCCAGCAGTCTGGACGGAGCCCTCCCCAATGAGCAGTTCTTC. V and J are TRBV28 and TRBJ2-5; no firm D call. The J call may be wrong; the DNA end is better matched by TRBJ2-1. The CDR3 has 15 residues. Germline loops: CDR1 MDHEN, CDR2 SYDVKM.

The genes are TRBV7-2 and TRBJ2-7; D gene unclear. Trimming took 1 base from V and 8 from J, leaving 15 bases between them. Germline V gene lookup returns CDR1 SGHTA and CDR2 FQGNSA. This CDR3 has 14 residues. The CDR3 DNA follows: TGTGCCAGCAGCTTAGAGGGCATGTCGTCGAAGCAGTACTTC. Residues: CASSLEGMSSKQYF.

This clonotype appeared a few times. The CDR3 loop reads CSARDKPLVGGDEETQYF. CDR3 coding DNA: TGCAGTGCTAGAGATAAACCCCTGGTAGGCGGGGACGAAGAGACCCAGTACTTC. This chain uses TRBV20-1 with TRBJ2-5, with D possibly TRBD2 on 6 matching bases. The CDR3 covers 18 residues. Germline V gene sequence: CDR1 DFQATT, CDR2 SNEGSKA (reference sequence). V gave up 0 bases and J gave up 3 bases, with 23 bases separating them.

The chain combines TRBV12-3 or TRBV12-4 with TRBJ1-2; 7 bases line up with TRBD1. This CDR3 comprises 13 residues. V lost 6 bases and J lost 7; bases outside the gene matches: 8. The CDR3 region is CASSPSGGSGYTF. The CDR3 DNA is TGTGCCAGCAGCCCTTCAGGGGGTAGTGGCTACACCTTC.

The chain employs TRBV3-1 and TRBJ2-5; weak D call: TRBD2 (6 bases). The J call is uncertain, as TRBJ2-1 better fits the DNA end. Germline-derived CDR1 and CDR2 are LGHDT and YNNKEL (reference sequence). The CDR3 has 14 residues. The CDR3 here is CASEGTSKNNEQFF. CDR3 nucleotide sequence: TGTGCCAGCGAGGGGACTTCCAAAAACAATGAGCAGTTCTTC.

The DNA for the CDR3 is TGCAGTGCTAGAGCGCAGGGGACCCCCTCCTACGAGCAGTACTTC. Translated: CSARAQGTPSYEQYF. The genes are TRBV20-1 and TRBJ2-7, with D possibly being TRBD1 (6 bases). V lost 1 base, J lost 0 bases, and 13 bases lay in between. Per the germline V gene, CDR1 is DFQATT and CDR2 is SNEGSKA (reference sequence). The length of the CDR3 is 15 residues.

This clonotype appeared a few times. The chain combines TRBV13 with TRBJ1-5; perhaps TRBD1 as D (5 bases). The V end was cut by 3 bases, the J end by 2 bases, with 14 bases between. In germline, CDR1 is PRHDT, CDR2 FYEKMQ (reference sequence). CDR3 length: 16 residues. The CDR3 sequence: CASSLGGAWGNQPQHF. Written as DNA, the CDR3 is TGTGCCAGCAGCTTGGGAGGGGCCTGGGGCAATCAGCCCCAGCATTTT.

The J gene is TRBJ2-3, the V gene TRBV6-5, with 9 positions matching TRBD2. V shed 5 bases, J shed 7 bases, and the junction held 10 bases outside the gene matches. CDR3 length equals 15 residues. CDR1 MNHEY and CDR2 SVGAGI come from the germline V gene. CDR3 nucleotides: TGTGCCAGCAGTCCCCCGGGACTAGCCGGAAATACGCAGTATTTT. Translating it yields CASSPPGLAGNTQYF.

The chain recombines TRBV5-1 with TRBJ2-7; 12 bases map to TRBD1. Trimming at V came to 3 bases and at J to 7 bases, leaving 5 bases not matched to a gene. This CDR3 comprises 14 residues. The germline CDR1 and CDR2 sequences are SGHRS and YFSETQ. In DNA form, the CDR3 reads TGCGCCAGCAGCTGGGGGACAGGGGGCGAAGAGCAGTACTTC. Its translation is CASSWGTGGEEQYF.

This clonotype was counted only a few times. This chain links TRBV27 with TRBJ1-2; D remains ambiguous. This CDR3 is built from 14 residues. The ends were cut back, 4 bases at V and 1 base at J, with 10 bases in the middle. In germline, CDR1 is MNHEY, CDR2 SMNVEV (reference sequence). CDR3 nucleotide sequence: TGTGCCAGCAGTTCAGCAGGATTTAACTATGGCTACACCTTC. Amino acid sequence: CASSSAGFNYGYTF.

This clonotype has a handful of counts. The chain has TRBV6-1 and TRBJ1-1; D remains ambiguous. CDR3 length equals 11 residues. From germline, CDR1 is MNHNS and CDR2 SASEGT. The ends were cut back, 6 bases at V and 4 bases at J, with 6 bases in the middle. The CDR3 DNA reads TGTGCCAGCAGGGGTCCCACTGAAGCTTTCTTT. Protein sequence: CASRGPTEAFF.

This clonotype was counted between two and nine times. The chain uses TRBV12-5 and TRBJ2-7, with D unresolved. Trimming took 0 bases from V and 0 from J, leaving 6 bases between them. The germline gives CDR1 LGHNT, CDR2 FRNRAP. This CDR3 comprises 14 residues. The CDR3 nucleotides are TGTGCTAGTGGTTTGGTACCCCTCTCCTACGAGCAGTACTTC. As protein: CASGLVPLSYEQYF. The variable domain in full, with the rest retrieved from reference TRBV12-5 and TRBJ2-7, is DARVTQTPRHKVTEMGQEVTMRCQPILGHNTVFWYRQTMMQGLELLAYFRNRAPLDDSGMPKDRFSAEMPDATLATLKIQPSEPRDSAVYFCASGLVPLSYEQYFGPGTRLTVT.